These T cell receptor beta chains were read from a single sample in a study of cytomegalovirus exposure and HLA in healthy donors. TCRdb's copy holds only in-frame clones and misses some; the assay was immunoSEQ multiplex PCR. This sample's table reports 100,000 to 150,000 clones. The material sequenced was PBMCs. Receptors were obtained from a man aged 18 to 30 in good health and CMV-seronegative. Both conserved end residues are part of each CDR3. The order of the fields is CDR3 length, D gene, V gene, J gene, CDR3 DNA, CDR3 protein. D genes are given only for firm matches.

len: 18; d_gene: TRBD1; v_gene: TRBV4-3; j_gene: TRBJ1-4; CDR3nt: TGCGCCAGCAGCCACGGAGTAGGGGGCGCTTCGGGAGAGGAAAAACTGTTTTTT; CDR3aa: CASSHGVGGASGEEKLFF
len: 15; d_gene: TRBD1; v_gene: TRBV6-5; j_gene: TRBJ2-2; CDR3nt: TGTGCCAGCAGTGGGACAGGGGGCCATCACGGGGAGCTGTTTTTT; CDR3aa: CASSGTGGHHGELFF
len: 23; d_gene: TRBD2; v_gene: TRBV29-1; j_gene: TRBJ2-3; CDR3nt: TGCAGCGTTGAGCCCCTGGGACATCGGGGGACTAGCGGGAGGTTTTTGTCTGGAGATACGCAGTATTTT; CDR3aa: CSVEPLGHRGTSGRFLSGDTQYF
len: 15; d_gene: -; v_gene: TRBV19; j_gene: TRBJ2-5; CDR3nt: TGTGCCAGCCGCTGGGGGAGGGGGACTCAAGAGACCCAGTACTTC; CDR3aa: CASRWGRGTQETQYF
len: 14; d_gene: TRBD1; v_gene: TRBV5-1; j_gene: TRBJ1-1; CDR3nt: TGCGCCAGCAGCTCGGCAGGGGGTGGGAATGAAGCTTTCTTT; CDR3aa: CASSSAGGGNEAFF
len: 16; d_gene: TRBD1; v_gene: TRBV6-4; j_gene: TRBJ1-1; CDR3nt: TGTGCCAGCAGTGAACGACAGGGGGCGCATCCCACTGAAGCTTTCTTT; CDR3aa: CASSERQGAHPTEAFF
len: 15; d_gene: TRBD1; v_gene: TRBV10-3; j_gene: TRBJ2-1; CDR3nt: TGTGCCATCAGAGAGGGACAGGGGTTGGGCAATGAGCAGTTCTTC; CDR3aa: CAIREGQGLGNEQFF
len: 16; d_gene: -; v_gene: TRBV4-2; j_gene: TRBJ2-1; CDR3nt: TGTGCCAGCAGCCGGAGAGGGACTTATTCCTACAATGAGCAGTTCTTC; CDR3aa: CASSRRGTYSYNEQFF
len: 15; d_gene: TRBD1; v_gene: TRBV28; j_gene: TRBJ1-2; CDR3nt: TGTGCCAGCAGTTTACCTCCGGTACAGGGGCATGGCTACACCTTC; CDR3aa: CASSLPPVQGHGYTF
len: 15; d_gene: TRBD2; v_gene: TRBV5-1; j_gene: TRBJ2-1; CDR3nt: TGCGCCAGCAGTGGCCTAGCGGGAGCCCACAATGAGCAGTTCTTC; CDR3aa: CASSGLAGAHNEQFF
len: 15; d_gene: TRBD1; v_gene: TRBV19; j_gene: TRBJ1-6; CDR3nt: TGTGCCAGTAGTGTCGTCGACAGGGATAATTCACCCCTCCACTTT; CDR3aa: CASSVVDRDNSPLHF
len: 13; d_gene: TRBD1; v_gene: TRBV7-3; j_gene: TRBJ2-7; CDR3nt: TGTGCCAGCAGCCCTGGACAGGGACTCGAGCAGTACTTC; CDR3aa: CASSPGQGLEQYF
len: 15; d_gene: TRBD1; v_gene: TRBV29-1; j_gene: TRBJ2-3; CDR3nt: TGCAGCGTTGGCCGGACAGGGGAGGTAACAGATACGCAGTATTTT; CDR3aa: CSVGRTGEVTDTQYF
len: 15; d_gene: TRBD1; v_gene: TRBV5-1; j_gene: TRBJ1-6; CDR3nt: TGCGCCAGCAGCTTGGTGGGACAGGATAATTCACCCCTCCACTTT; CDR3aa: CASSLVGQDNSPLHF
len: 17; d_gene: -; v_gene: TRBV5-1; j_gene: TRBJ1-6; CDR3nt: TGCGCCAGCAGCTTGGCCTTTCCGAGCTCCTATAATTCACCCCTCCACTTT; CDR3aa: CASSLAFPSSYNSPLHF
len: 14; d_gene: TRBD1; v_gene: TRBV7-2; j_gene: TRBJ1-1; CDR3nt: TGTGCCAGCAGCGTGGACAGGGGTTCGCCTGAAGCTTTCTTT; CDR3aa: CASSVDRGSPEAFF
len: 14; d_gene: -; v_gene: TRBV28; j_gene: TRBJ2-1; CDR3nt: TGTGCCAGCAGACCTCCGGCGGCCTACAATGAGCAGTTCTTC; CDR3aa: CASRPPAAYNEQFF
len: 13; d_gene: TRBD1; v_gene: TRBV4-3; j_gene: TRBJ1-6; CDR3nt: TGCGCCAGCAGCACAGACAGGGGTTCACCCCTCCACTTT; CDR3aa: CASSTDRGSPLHF
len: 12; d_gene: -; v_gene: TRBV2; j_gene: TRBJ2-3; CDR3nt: TGTGCCATCTGGAGGAGCACAGATACGCAGTATTTT; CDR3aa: CAIWRSTDTQYF
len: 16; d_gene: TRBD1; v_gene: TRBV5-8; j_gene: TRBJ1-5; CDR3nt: TGTGCCAGCAGCGCGTTGGGGACAGTAACCTATCAGCCCCAGCATTTT; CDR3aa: CASSALGTVTYQPQHF
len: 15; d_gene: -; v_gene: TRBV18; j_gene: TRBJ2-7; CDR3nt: TGTGCCAGCTCACCCCAGCAGGGGCGCGGGGGCGAGCAGTACTTC; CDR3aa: CASSPQQGRGGEQYF
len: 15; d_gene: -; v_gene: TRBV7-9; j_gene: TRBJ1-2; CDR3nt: TGTGCCAGCTTCCCCCCCGGGGTGCAACTCTATGGCTACACCTTC; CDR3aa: CASFPPGVQLYGYTF
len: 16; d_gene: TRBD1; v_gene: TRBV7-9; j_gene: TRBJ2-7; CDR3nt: TGTGCCAGCAGCCCCCGGGACAGGTGGTGGGTGCACGAGCAGTACTTC; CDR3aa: CASSPRDRWWVHEQYF
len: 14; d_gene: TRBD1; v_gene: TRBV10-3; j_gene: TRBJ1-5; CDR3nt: TGTGCCATCAGTACAGGGGGTGGCAATCAGCCCCAGCATTTT; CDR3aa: CAISTGGGNQPQHF
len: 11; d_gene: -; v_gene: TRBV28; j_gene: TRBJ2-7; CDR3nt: TGTGCCAGCAGTTCCAGGGGCGAGCAGTACTTC; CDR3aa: CASSSRGEQYF
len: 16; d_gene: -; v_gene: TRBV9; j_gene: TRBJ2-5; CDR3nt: TGTGCCAGCAGCTCGGGGATGGGGGAGGTTGAGGAGACCCAGTACTTC; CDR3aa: CASSSGMGEVEETQYF
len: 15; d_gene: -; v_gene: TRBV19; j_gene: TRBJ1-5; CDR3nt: TGTGCCAGTAGACATAGGAGGGAGAGCAATCAGCCCCAGCATTTT; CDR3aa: CASRHRRESNQPQHF
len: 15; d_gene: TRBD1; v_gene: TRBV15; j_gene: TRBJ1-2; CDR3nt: TGTGCCACCAGCAGAGATCTCGGCAGGGGGCACGGCTACACCTTC; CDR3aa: CATSRDLGRGHGYTF
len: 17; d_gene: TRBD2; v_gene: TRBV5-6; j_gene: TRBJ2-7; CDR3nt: TGTGCCAGCAGCCTCGGACTAGCGGGAGGCCGAAGCTACGAGCAGTACTTC; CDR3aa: CASSLGLAGGRSYEQYF
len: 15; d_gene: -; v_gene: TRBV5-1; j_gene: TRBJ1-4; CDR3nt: TGCGCCAGCAGCCCCGACACCGGGAGTAATGAAAAACTGTTTTTT; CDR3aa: CASSPDTGSNEKLFF
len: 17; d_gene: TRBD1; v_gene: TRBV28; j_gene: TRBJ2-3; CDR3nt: TGTGCCAGCCAGCGCGATTACCTTGGACAGGGCACAGATACGCAGTATTTT; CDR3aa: CASQRDYLGQGTDTQYF
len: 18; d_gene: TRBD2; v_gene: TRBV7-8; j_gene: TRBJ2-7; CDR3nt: TGTGCCAGCAGCTGGGGACTAGCGCAAGGCATTAGCTCCTACGAGCAGTACTTC; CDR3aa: CASSWGLAQGISSYEQYF
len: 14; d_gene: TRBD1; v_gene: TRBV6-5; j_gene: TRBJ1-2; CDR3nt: TGTGCCAGCAGTGACGTCGGACAGGCGTATGGCTACACCTTC; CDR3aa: CASSDVGQAYGYTF